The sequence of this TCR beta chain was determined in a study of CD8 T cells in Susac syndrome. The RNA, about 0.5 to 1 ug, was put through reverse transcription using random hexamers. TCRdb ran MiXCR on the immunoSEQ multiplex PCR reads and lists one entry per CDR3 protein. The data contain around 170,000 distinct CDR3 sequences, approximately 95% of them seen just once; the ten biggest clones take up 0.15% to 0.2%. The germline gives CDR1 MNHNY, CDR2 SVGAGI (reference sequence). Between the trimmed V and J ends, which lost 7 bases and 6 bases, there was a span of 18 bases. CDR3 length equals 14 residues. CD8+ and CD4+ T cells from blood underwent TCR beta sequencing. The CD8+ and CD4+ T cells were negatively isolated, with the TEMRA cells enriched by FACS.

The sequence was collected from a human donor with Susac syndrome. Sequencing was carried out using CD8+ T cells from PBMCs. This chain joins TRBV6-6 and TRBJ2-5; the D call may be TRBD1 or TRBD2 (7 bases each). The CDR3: CASTSGGGQKTQYF. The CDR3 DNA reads TGTGCCAGCACCTCAGGGGGGGGTCAGAAGACCCAGTACTTC.